The T cell receptor (beta chain) under discussion was sequenced for a study of regulatory T cells in long-lasting Graves disease. Through Arm-PCR of CDR3 regions and iRepertoire HTBI primers, TCR beta libraries were built. Using its own MiXCR run on the multiplex PCR reads, TCRdb lists one record per CDR3 protein. The data show approximately 470,000 distinct CDR3 sequences, roughly 17% seen once. Time point reported: newly diagnosed GD, antithyroid drugs for less than 3 months. PBMC RNA served as the TCR library source. This clonotype was detected many times. These same data were also listed under a study on T cells in Graves' hyperthyroidism and ophthalmopathy.

The TCR comes from a man aged 35-49 years with Graves disease. The sequences come from peripheral blood mononuclear cells (PBMCs), collected at new diagnosis, from a patient treated with antithyroid drugs.

CDR3: CASSEGDTGGSPLHF. The CDR3 DNA reads as TGTGCCAGCAGCGAAGGAGACACAGGAGGTTCACCCCTCCACTTT. The chain uses TRBV9 and TRBJ1-6; TRBD1 might be the D (5 bases). This CDR3 is built from 15 residues. CDR1 is SGDLS and CDR2 is YYNGEE in the germline V gene. With 3 bases removed from V and 9 bases from J, the gap between germline ends came to 16 bases.